These T cell receptor beta chains were read from a single sample in a study of shared clonotypes between healthy human individuals. Libraries were prepared by immunoSEQ multiplex PCR; TCRdb keeps only in-frame clonotypes and omits some of them. The data show 2 million to 3 million clones, over 85% seen once. The sample was naive CD4+ T cells from PBMCs. These receptors came from a man aged 18 to 29 in good health. Some clones in this sample may be carry-over from other donors' samples. Each CDR3 is given with its conserved first and last residue. D genes are given only for firm matches. Part of the rows lack a size; the others show once, few, many or a class for expanded clones.

TRBV6-5	TRBJ1-5	TRBD1	.	TGTGCCAGCAGCCTCTCCGGGACAGGGGGTCAGCCCCAGCATTTT	CASSLSGTGGQPQHF
TRBV28	TRBJ2-7	.	.	TGTGCCAGCAGTTCCCGCCGGCTCTCCTACGAGCAGTACTTC	CASSSRRLSYEQYF
TRBV27	TRBJ1-2	.	.	TGTGCCAGCAGTTTGGAACAGACACCCCGCTATGGCTACACCTTC	CASSLEQTPRYGYTF
TRBV4-1	TRBJ1-5	TRBD1	.	TGCGCCAGCAGCCAATCCGGGACAGGGGCCCCCGGGGGAAGTTGGCGCCAGCATTTT	CASSQSGTGAPGGSWRQHF
TRBV2	TRBJ2-1	TRBD2	.	TGTGCCAACTCGTTAGCGGGGGGAGGGAATGAGCAGTTCTTC	CANSLAGGGNEQFF
TRBV7-2	TRBJ1-1	.	.	TGTGCCAGCAGCAACCTACTGGCGTTTCCTGAAGCTTTCTTT	CASSNLLAFPEAFF
TRBV10-3	TRBJ2-5	TRBD2	.	TGTGCCATCAGCCCTAGCGGCCCGTACCAAGAGACCCAGTACTTC	CAISPSGPYQETQYF
TRBV14	TRBJ2-5	.	.	TGTGCCAGCAGCCAAGATTTCCGGGAGACCCAGTACTTC	CASSQDFRETQYF
TRBV7-9	TRBJ2-1	TRBD2	.	TGTGCCAGCAGCCTGACTAGCGATGAGCAGTTCTTC	CASSLTSDEQFF
TRBV28	TRBJ2-3	.	.	TGTGCCAGCAGTTCATCAGGGGTCGATACGCAGTATTTT	CASSSSGVDTQYF
TRBV6-5	TRBJ1-5	TRBD1	.	TGTGCCAGCAGGGCGGGAGGGGGCGGCAATCAGCCCCAGCATTTT	CASRAGGGGNQPQHF
TRBV9	TRBJ1-1	.	.	TGTGCCAGCAGCGTAAGCCCCGCAGGGTTCCTGAACACTGAAGCTTTCTTT	CASSVSPAGFLNTEAFF
TRBV6-5	TRBJ2-3	TRBD2	.	TGTGCCAGCAAACGTGGTGCGGGAGCGGGGGATACGCAGTATTTT	CASKRGAGAGDTQYF
TRBV7-8	TRBJ1-1	.	.	TGTGCCAGCAGCTTAGGAGCCGTGGACACTGAAGCTTTCTTT	CASSLGAVDTEAFF
TRBV2	TRBJ2-5	.	once	TGTGCCAGCAGTGACCCCGAGGGGCAGGGGACGGGAGAGACCCAGTACTTC	CASSDPEGQGTGETQYF
TRBV7-9	TRBJ1-1	.	.	TGTGCCAGCAGCTCCCGTCCGAGGAACACTGAAGCTTTCTTT	CASSSRPRNTEAFF
TRBV10-1	TRBJ1-1	.	.	TGCGCCAGCAGATTGACCCCGAGGACTGAAGCTTTCTTT	CASRLTPRTEAFF
TRBV5-1	TRBJ2-3	.	.	TGCGCCAGCAGCTTGCCGGTTAACACAGATACGCAGTATTTT	CASSLPVNTDTQYF
TRBV11-2	TRBJ2-7	.	.	TGTGCCAGCAGCTCCCGGCGGGAAGCAGACTACGAGCAGTACTTC	CASSSRREADYEQYF
TRBV6-6	TRBJ1-3	.	.	TGTGCCAGCAGGGAGGGACACCTGATTGTCAACACCATATATTTT	CASREGHLIVNTIYF
TRBV11-2	TRBJ2-7	.	.	TGTGCCAGCAGCCAACCACTGGCGACCTACGAGCAGTACTTC	CASSQPLATYEQYF
TRBV25-1	TRBJ2-3	TRBD2	.	TGTGCCAGCTCCCCCAGCGGGGGTTTCACAGATACGCAGTATTTT	CASSPSGGFTDTQYF
TRBV10-2	TRBJ1-4	TRBD1	.	TGCGCCAGCAGTCGGGGAGGGGGCGTCACTAATGAAAAACTGTTTTTT	CASSRGGGVTNEKLFF
TRBV7-2	TRBJ2-7	TRBD1	.	TGTGCCAGCAGCCCCATCCGGGACAGGGCGGTCGAGCAGTACTTC	CASSPIRDRAVEQYF
TRBV6-1	TRBJ2-3	TRBD1	.	TGTGCCAGCATGCGCCGGACAGGGCACACAGATACGCAGTATTTT	CASMRRTGHTDTQYF
TRBV7-9	TRBJ2-1	.	.	TGTGCCAGCAGCTTCGGGAGAGCAGGGGGCAATGAGCAGTTCTTC	CASSFGRAGGNEQFF
TRBV5-4	TRBJ1-1	.	.	TGTGCCAGCAGCCGGGACACGAACACTGAAGCTTTCTTT	CASSRDTNTEAFF
TRBV19	TRBJ2-2	.	.	TGTGCCAGTAGTGGGGTATTCACCGGGGAGCTGTTTTTT	CASSGVFTGELFF
TRBV15	TRBJ2-2	TRBD1	.	TGTGCCACCAGCAAAAGCTGGGGGACCGGGGGACAGGGTTCCTGGGAGCTGTTTTTT	CATSKSWGTGGQGSWELFF
TRBV7-2	TRBJ2-7	TRBD2	.	TGTGCCAGCAGCTTAAGACTAGCGGGAGGCGAGCAGTACTTC	CASSLRLAGGEQYF
TRBV6-5	TRBJ1-1	.	.	TGTGCCAGCAAACCCCCGGGACATAACACTGAAGCTTTCTTT	CASKPPGHNTEAFF
TRBV18	TRBJ2-7	.	.	TGTGCCAGCTCACCACAGGGAAGTTCCTACGAGCAGTACTTC	CASSPQGSSYEQYF
TRBV7-6	TRBJ2-1	TRBD2	.	TGTGCCAGCAGCTTAGTCCCCATGATAGTAGCGGGAGTGGGGGCCTACAATGAGCAGTTCTTC	CASSLVPMIVAGVGAYNEQFF
TRBV11-2	TRBJ2-1	.	.	TGTGCCAGCAGCTTGGCGGGCCATTACAATGAGCAGTTCTTC	CASSLAGHYNEQFF
TRBV5-4	TRBJ1-2	.	.	TGTGCCAGCAGCTTGGCCTCGGCAGCCTATGGCTACACCTTC	CASSLASAAYGYTF
TRBV5-5	TRBJ2-3	.	.	TGTGCCCCCAGCTTGTGGGGAGTGGGCGATACGCAGTATTTT	CAPSLWGVGDTQYF
TRBV5-6	TRBJ1-1	.	few	TGTGCCAGCAGCCCCCTCGAACGGGGGACTGAAGCTTTCTTT	CASSPLERGTEAFF
TRBV7-9	TRBJ1-1	.	.	TGTGCCAGCAGCGCCCGGACGGGGCCCACTGAAGCTTTCTTT	CASSARTGPTEAFF
TRBV2	TRBJ2-1	TRBD2	.	TGTGCCAGCAGTGAACGGGGGGCGACTAGCGGGAGAGACAATGAGCAGTTCTTC	CASSERGATSGRDNEQFF
TRBV30	TRBJ1-4	.	once	TGTGCCTGGAGTGTACTAAGGGGTGACAGACGTTTAGCAACTAATGAAAAACTGTTTTTT	CAWSVLRGDRRLATNEKLFF
TRBV30	TRBJ1-5	.	.	TGTGCCTGGAGTGAGGGGGTGTCCGGTCAGCCCCAGCATTTT	CAWSEGVSGQPQHF
TRBV5-4	TRBJ1-1	TRBD1	once	TGTGCCAGCAGCTTACCGACGGGACAGCAATCTGAAGCTTTCTTT	CASSLPTGQQSEAFF